The sequence of this T cell receptor beta chain was determined in a study of a mutant IDH1 vaccine in newly diagnosed glioma. Study overall: Of treated patients, approximately 62% were men and roughly 38% women, averaging around 40 years.

Sequenced by immunoSEQ multiplex PCR; TCRdb stores in-frame clones only, minus some. The sample contains about 36,000 clones, roughly 80% of which appear only once. Regarding time point: week 11, during vaccination. Doses of 300 ug of mutant IDH1 20-mer peptide were given with topical imiquimod. V dropped 5 bases and J dropped 8 bases, with 9 bases sitting between them. Germline V gives CDR1 SEHNR, CDR2 FQNEAQ (reference sequence). This CDR3 has 11 amino acids. This clone was counted a few times. What it binds is not known. Source: peripheral blood mononuclear cells (PBMCs), taken from a glioma patient whose treatment included an IDH1 peptide vaccine. The sequence came from a woman between 25 and 40 years old with glioma. Some clones in this sample may be carry-over from other donors' samples. This sequence joins TRBV7-9 and TRBJ1-1; no clear D. CDR3 region: CASSRGYEAFF. The CDR3 DNA sequence: TGTGCCAGCAGCCGAGGGTACGAAGCTTTCTTT.